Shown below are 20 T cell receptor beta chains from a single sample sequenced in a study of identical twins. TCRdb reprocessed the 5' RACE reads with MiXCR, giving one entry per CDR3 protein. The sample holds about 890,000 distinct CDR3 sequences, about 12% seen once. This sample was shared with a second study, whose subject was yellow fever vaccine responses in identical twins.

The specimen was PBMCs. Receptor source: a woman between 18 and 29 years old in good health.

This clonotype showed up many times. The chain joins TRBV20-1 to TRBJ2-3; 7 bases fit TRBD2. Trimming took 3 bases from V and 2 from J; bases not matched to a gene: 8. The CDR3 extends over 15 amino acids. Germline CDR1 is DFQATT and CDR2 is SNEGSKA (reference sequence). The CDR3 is CSARGGTTPTDTQYF. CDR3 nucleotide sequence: TGCAGTGCTAGGGGAGGGACCACTCCCACAGATACGCAGTATTTT.

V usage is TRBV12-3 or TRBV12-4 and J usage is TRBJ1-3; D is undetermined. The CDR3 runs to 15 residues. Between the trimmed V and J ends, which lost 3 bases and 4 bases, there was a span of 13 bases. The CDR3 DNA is TGTGCCAGCAGTTTTGGTTTTCCCGCGGGAAACACCATATATTTT. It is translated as CASSFGFPAGNTIYF.

CDR3 loop: CASSPIAEFYNEQFF. CDR3 sequence (DNA): TGTGCCAGCAGTCCTATAGCGGAGTTTTACAATGAGCAGTTCTTC. The chain has TRBV7-6 and TRBJ2-1, with D possibly TRBD2 on 6 matching bases. V was shortened by 6 bases and J by 4 bases, with 16 bases between the two germline ends. The CDR3 spans 15 residues. Germline CDR1 is SGHVS and CDR2 is FNYEAQ.

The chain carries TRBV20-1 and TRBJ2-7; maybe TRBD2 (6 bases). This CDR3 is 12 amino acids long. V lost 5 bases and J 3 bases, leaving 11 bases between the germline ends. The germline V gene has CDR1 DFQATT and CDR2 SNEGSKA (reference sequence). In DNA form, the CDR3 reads TGCAGTGCTGCGGGACCCAGCTACGAGCAGTACTTC. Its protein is CSAAGPSYEQYF.

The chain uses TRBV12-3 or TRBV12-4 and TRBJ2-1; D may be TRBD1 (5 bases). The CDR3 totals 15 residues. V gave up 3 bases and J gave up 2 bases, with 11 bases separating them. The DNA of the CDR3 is TGTGCCAGCAGTTTCACCCTGGGGCCCTACAATGAGCAGTTCTTC. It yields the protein CASSFTLGPYNEQFF.

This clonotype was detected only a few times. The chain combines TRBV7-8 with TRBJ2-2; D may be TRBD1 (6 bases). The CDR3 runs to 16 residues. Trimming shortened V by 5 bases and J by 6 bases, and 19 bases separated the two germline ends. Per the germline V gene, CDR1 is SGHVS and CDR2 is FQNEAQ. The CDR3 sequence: CASSPGALAGAGELFF. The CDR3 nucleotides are TGTGCCAGCAGCCCAGGGGCCCTAGCTGGGGCCGGGGAGCTGTTTTTT.

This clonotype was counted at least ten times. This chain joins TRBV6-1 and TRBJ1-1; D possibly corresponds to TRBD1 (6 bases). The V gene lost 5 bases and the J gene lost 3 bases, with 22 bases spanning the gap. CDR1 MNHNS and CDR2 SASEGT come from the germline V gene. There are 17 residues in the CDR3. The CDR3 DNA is TGTGCCAGCAGTAAGGACAGAGAAACCATCGTTCACACTGAAGCTTTCTTT. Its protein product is CASSKDRETIVHTEAFF.

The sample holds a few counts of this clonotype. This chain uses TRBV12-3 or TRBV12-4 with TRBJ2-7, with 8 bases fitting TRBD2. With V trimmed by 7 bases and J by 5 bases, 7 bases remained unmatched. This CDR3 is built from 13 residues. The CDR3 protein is CASTRSGSNEQYF. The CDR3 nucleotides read TGTGCCAGCACCCGAAGCGGGAGTAACGAGCAGTACTTC.

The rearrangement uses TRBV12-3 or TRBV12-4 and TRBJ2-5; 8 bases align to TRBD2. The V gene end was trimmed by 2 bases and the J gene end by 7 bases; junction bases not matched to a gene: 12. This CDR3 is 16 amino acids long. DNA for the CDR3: TGTGCCAGCAGTTTACCAGCGGGGGTATCTATAGGGACCCAGTACTTC. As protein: CASSLPAGVSIGTQYF.

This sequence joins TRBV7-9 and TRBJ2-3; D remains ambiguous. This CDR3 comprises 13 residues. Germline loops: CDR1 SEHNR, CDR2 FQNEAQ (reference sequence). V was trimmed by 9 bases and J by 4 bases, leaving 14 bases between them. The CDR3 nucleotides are TGTGCCAGGGCCCCCTGGCCGGCAGATACGCAGTATTTT. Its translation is CARAPWPADTQYF.

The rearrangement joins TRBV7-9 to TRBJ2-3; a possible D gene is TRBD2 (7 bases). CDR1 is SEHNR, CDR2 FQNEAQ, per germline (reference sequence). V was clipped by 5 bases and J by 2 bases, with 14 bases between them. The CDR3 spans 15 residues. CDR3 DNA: TGTGCCAGCAGCGACGGGGGGCACGACACAGATACGCAGTATTTT. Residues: CASSDGGHDTDTQYF.

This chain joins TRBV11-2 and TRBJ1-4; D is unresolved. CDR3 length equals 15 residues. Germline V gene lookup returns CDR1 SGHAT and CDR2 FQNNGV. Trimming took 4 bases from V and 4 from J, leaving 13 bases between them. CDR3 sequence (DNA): TGTGCCAGCAGCTCGACACCTGCGGGTAATGAAAAACTGTTTTTT. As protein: CASSSTPAGNEKLFF.

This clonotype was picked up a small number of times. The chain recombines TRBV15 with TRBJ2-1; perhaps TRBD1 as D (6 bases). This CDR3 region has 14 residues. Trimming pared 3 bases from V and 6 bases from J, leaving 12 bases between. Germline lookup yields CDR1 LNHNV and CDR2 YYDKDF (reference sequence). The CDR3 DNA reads TGTGCCACCAGCAGCGGGAACAGGGCCAATGAGCAGTTCTTC. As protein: CATSSGNRANEQFF. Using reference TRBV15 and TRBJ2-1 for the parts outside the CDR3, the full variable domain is DAMVIQNPRYQVTQFGKPVTLSCSQTLNHNVMYWYQQKSSQAPKLLFHYYDKDFNNEADTPDNFQSRRPNTSFCFLDIRSPGLGDTAMYLCATSSGNRANEQFFGPGTRLTVL.

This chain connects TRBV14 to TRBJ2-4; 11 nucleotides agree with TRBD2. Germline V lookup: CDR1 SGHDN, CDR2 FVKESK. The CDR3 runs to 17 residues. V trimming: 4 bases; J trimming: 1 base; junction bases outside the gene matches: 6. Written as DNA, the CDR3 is TGTGCCAGCAGCCCCACCCGGACTAGCGGGGCCAAAAACATTCAGTACTTC. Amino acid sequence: CASSPTRTSGAKNIQYF.

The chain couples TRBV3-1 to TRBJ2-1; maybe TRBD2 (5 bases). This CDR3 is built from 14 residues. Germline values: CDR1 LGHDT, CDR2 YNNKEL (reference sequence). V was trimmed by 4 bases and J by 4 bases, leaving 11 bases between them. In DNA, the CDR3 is TGTGCCAGCAGCCGCCGGACTGGGTACAATGAGCAGTTCTTC. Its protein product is CASSRRTGYNEQFF.

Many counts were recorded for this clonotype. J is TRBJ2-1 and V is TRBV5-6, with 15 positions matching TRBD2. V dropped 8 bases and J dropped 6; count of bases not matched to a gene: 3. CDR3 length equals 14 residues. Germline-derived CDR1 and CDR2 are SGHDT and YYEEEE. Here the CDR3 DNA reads TGTGCCAGTGGACTAGCGGGGGGGCTCAATGAGCAGTTCTTC. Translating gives CASGLAGGLNEQFF.

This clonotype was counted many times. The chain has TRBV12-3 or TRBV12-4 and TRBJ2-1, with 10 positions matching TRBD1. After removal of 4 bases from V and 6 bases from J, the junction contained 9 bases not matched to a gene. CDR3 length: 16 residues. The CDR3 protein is CASSSTGQGFRNEQFF. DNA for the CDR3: TGTGCCAGCAGTTCCACGGGACAGGGGTTCCGCAATGAGCAGTTCTTC.

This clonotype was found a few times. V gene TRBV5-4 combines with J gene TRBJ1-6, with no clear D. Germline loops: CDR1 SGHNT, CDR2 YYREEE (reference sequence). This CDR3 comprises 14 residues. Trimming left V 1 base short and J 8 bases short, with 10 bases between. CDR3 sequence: CASSLREMHSPLHF. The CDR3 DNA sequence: TGTGCCAGCAGCTTGAGGGAAATGCATTCACCCCTCCACTTT.

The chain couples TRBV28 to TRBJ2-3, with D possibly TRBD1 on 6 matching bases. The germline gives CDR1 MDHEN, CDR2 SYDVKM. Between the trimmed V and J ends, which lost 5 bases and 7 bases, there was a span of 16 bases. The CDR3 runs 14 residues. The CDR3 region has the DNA TGTGCCAGCAGTAGGGGGACAAATTCCTATACGCAGTATTTT. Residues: CASSRGTNSYTQYF.

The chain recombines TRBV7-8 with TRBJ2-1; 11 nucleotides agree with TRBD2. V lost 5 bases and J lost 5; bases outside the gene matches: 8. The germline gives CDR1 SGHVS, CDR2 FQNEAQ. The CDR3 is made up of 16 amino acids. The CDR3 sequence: CASSPKGGLADNEQFF. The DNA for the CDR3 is TGTGCCAGCAGCCCAAAAGGGGGACTAGCGGACAATGAGCAGTTCTTC. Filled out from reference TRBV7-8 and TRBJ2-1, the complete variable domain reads GAGVSQSPRYKVAKRGQDVALRCDPISGHVSLFWYQQALGQGPEFLTYFQNEAQLDKSGLPSDRFFAERPEGSVSTLKIQRTQQEDSAVYLCASSPKGGLADNEQFFGPGTRLTVL.